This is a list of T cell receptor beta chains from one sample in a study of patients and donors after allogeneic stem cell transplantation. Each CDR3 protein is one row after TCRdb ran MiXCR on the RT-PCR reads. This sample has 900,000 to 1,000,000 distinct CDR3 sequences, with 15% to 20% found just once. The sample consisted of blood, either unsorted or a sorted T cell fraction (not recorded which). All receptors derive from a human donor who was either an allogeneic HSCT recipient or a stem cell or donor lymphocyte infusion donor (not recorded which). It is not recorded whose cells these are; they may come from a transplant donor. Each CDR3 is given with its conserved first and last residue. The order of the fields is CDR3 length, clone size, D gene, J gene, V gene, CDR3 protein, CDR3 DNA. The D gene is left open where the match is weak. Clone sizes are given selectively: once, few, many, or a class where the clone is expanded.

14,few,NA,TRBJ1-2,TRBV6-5,CASSYPGREYGYTF,TGTGCCAGCAGTTACCCGGGGAGGGAGTATGGCTACACCTTC
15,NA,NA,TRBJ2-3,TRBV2,CASSEGGRFGDTQYF,TGTGCCAGCAGTGAGGGGGGGCGATTTGGAGATACGCAGTATTTT
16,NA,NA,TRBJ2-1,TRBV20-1,CSARITSGANNNEQFF,TGCAGTGCCCGCATCACGTCAGGGGCCAACAATAATGAGCAGTTCTTC
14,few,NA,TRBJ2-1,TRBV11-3,CASSLDGHTNEQFF,TGTGCCAGCAGCTTAGATGGACACACCAATGAGCAGTTCTTC
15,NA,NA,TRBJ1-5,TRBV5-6,CASRNWGLNYQPQHF,TGTGCCAGCAGGAATTGGGGATTGAATTATCAGCCCCAGCATTTT
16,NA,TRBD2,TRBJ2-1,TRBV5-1,CASSLAGLAGDNEQFF,TGTGCCAGCAGTTTAGCGGGCCTAGCGGGGGACAATGAGCAGTTCTTC
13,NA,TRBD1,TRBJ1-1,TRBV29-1,CSLRMTGETEAFF,TGCAGCCTGCGCATGACAGGGGAAACTGAAGCTTTCTTT
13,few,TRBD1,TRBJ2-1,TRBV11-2,CASSSVRQGTALF,TGTGCCAGCAGCTCAGTAAGACAGGGTACAGCCCTCTTC
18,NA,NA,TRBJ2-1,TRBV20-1,CSASRDNSTFRSYNEQFF,TGCAGTGCTAGCCGGGACAACTCTACCTTTCGCTCCTACAATGAGCAGTTCTTC
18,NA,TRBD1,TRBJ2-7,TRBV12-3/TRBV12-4,CASSTDRGLSAPPYEQYF,TGTGCCAGCAGCACGGACAGGGGGCTCTCCGCTCCCCCCTACGAGCAGTACTTC
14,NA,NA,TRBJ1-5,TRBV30,CAWGGPVYNQPQHF,TGTGCCTGGGGGGGGCCGGTTTACAATCAGCCCCAGCATTTT
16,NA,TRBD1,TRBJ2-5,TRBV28,CASREPGQGVSETQYF,TGTGCCAGCAGGGAACCGGGACAGGGGGTTTCGGAGACCCAGTACTTC
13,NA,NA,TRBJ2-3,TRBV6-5,CASSSSGIDTQYF,TGTGCCAGCAGTTCATCAGGGATAGATACGCAGTATTTT
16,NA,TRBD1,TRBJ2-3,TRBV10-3,CAISLLGQGKTDTQYF,TGTGCCATCAGCCTACTAGGACAGGGGAAGACAGATACGCAGTATTTT
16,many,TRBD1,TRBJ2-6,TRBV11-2,CASSSLTGSGANVLTF,TGTGCCAGCAGCTCCCTGACAGGGTCTGGGGCCAACGTCCTGACTTTC
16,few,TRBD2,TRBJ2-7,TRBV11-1,CASSDTLAGALHEQYF,TGTGCCAGCAGCGACACACTAGCGGGGGCCCTCCACGAGCAGTACTTC
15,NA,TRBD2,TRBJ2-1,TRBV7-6,CASSLIRTSGNEQFF,TGTGCCAGCAGCCTCATCCGGACTAGCGGGAATGAGCAGTTCTTC
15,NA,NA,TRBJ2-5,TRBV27,CASSLIPGEEETQYF,TGTGCCAGCAGTTTAATCCCCGGAGAAGAAGAGACCCAGTACTTC
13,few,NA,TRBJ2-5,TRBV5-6,CASSARLVETQYF,TGTGCCAGCAGCGCCCGACTAGTGGAGACCCAGTACTTC
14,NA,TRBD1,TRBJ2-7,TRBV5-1,CASSKQGTGYEQYF,TGCGCCAGCAGCAAACAGGGGACGGGCTACGAGCAGTACTTC
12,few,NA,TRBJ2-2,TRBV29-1,CSVTLGTGELFF,TGCAGCGTTACCCTAGGTACCGGGGAGCTGTTTTTT
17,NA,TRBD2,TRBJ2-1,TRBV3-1,CASSQDNRLAGDNEQFF,TGTGCCAGCAGCCAAGATAATAGACTAGCGGGGGACAATGAGCAGTTCTTC
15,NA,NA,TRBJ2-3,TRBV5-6,CASSFRRGRTDTQYF,TGTGCCAGCAGCTTTAGAAGGGGGAGGACAGATACGCAGTATTTT
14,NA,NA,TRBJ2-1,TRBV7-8,CASSSRLGINEQFF,TGTGCCAGCAGCTCCCGACTAGGTATCAATGAGCAGTTCTTC
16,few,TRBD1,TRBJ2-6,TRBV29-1,CSVDGTVKSGANVLTF,TGCAGCGTGGACGGGACAGTAAAATCTGGGGCCAACGTCCTGACTTTC
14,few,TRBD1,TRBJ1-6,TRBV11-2,CASSRDRVTSPLHF,TGTGCCAGCAGCAGGGACAGGGTGACTTCACCCCTCCACTTT
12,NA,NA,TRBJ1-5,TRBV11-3,CASSLNGQPQHF,TGTGCCAGCAGCTTAAATGGACAGCCCCAGCATTTT
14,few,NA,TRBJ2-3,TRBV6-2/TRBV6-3,CASRSTLTTDTQYF,TGTGCCAGCAGAAGTACACTCACCACAGATACGCAGTATTTT